This is a list of T cell receptor beta chains from one sample in a study of cytomegalovirus exposure and HLA in healthy donors. The data were produced by immunoSEQ multiplex PCR, yet TCRdb's version contains in-frame clones alone and is incomplete. This sample has approximately 150,000 clones, with about 90% found just once. Sequenced input: PBMCs. The receptors were gathered from a woman aged 18-30 years in good health and CMV-seropositive. CDR3s include the opening cysteine and the closing phenylalanine or tryptophan. The order of the fields is J gene, D gene, V gene, clone size, CDR3 DNA, CDR3 protein. D genes are given only for firm matches. The size entry is marked missing in some rows and otherwise reads once, few, many or a size class.

j_gene: TRBJ2-2
d_gene: NA
v_gene: TRBV7-9
abundance: NA
CDR3nt: TGTGCCAGCCCCGCTAGTACCGGGGAGCTGTTTTTT
CDR3aa: CASPASTGELFF

j_gene: TRBJ2-3
d_gene: TRBD2
v_gene: TRBV19
abundance: NA
CDR3nt: TGTGCCAGTAGTATCAAGTCTGGACTAGCGGGCAGCACAGATACGCAGTATTTT
CDR3aa: CASSIKSGLAGSTDTQYF

j_gene: TRBJ1-3
d_gene: NA
v_gene: TRBV7-6
abundance: NA
CDR3nt: TGTGCCAGCAGCTTAGAAGCGCGGGGGCCTGGAAACACCATATATTTT
CDR3aa: CASSLEARGPGNTIYF

j_gene: TRBJ1-5
d_gene: TRBD1
v_gene: TRBV5-4
abundance: NA
CDR3nt: TGTGCCAGCAGCCCCGGACAGGGGGCTGGTCAGCCCCAGCATTTT
CDR3aa: CASSPGQGAGQPQHF

j_gene: TRBJ2-7
d_gene: NA
v_gene: TRBV15
abundance: NA
CDR3nt: TGTGCCACCAGCAGAGACCCCCCTAGGTCCTACGAGCAGTACTTC
CDR3aa: CATSRDPPRSYEQYF

j_gene: TRBJ2-1
d_gene: NA
v_gene: TRBV6-5
abundance: NA
CDR3nt: TGTGCCAGCAGTTCCGCGGGACCTAAAAATTTCAATGAGCAGTTCTTC
CDR3aa: CASSSAGPKNFNEQFF

j_gene: TRBJ1-1
d_gene: NA
v_gene: TRBV19
abundance: NA
CDR3nt: TGTGCCAGTAGTGAGCTAGAGGCTGAAGCTTTCTTT
CDR3aa: CASSELEAEAFF

j_gene: TRBJ1-2
d_gene: TRBD1
v_gene: TRBV2
abundance: NA
CDR3nt: TGTGCCAGCAGTGACAGACAGGGGTACTATGGCTACACCTTC
CDR3aa: CASSDRQGYYGYTF

j_gene: TRBJ2-2
d_gene: NA
v_gene: TRBV5-1
abundance: NA
CDR3nt: TGCGCCAGCAGCCTGGGGGTGTCGTTGGGCGCTATACCATCGAACACCGGGGAGCTGTTTTTT
CDR3aa: CASSLGVSLGAIPSNTGELFF

j_gene: TRBJ1-2
d_gene: NA
v_gene: TRBV14
abundance: NA
CDR3nt: TGTGCCAGCAGCCGTACAGGGAACTATGGCTACACCTTC
CDR3aa: CASSRTGNYGYTF

j_gene: TRBJ2-7
d_gene: NA
v_gene: TRBV9
abundance: NA
CDR3nt: TGTGCCACCCAGGACACAGCTTACGAGCAGTACTTC
CDR3aa: CATQDTAYEQYF

j_gene: TRBJ2-7
d_gene: TRBD1
v_gene: TRBV6-5
abundance: NA
CDR3nt: TGTGCCAGCAGTCCAGGGGACAGGGGCCACGAGCAGTACTTC
CDR3aa: CASSPGDRGHEQYF

j_gene: TRBJ2-1
d_gene: NA
v_gene: TRBV9
abundance: NA
CDR3nt: TGTGCCAGCAGCGACAACACCTACAATGAGCAGTTCTTC
CDR3aa: CASSDNTYNEQFF

j_gene: TRBJ2-7
d_gene: NA
v_gene: TRBV2
abundance: NA
CDR3nt: TGTGCCAGCAGTGAACGTTGGAGTGGCTACGAGCAGTACTTC
CDR3aa: CASSERWSGYEQYF

j_gene: TRBJ1-4
d_gene: NA
v_gene: TRBV5-1
abundance: NA
CDR3nt: TGCGCCAGCAGCTTACAGGGTACTGAAAAACTGTTTTTT
CDR3aa: CASSLQGTEKLFF

j_gene: TRBJ2-5
d_gene: TRBD1
v_gene: TRBV4-1
abundance: NA
CDR3nt: TGCGCCAGCAGCACCCACAGGGGAGAGACCCAGTACTTC
CDR3aa: CASSTHRGETQYF

j_gene: TRBJ2-7
d_gene: NA
v_gene: TRBV28
abundance: few
CDR3nt: TGTGCCAGCAGTTTAACTTACGAGCAGTACTTC
CDR3aa: CASSLTYEQYF

j_gene: TRBJ2-1
d_gene: NA
v_gene: TRBV5-1
abundance: NA
CDR3nt: TGCGCCAGCAGCCCGTCCGAGACACGCTCCTACAATGAGCAGTTCTTC
CDR3aa: CASSPSETRSYNEQFF

j_gene: TRBJ2-1
d_gene: TRBD1
v_gene: TRBV19
abundance: NA
CDR3nt: TGTGCCAGTAGTGCACAGGGGTACTCCTACAATGAGCAGTTCTTC
CDR3aa: CASSAQGYSYNEQFF

j_gene: TRBJ1-2
d_gene: TRBD1
v_gene: TRBV28
abundance: NA
CDR3nt: TGTGCCAGCAGCCGAACGGGACAGAGCTATGGCTACACCTTC
CDR3aa: CASSRTGQSYGYTF

j_gene: TRBJ2-5
d_gene: TRBD2
v_gene: TRBV29-1
abundance: NA
CDR3nt: TGCAGCGTTGTAAGGCTAGCGGGGGGCCGCCAAGAGACCCAGTACTTC
CDR3aa: CSVVRLAGGRQETQYF

j_gene: TRBJ2-1
d_gene: TRBD2
v_gene: TRBV4-3
abundance: NA
CDR3nt: TGCGCCAGCAGCCAAGGGCCCCTCCGTAGCGGGAAGAGGTACAATGAGCAGTTCTTC
CDR3aa: CASSQGPLRSGKRYNEQFF

j_gene: TRBJ2-3
d_gene: TRBD2
v_gene: TRBV18
abundance: NA
CDR3nt: TGTGCCAGCTCACCCCAAAACGGGGGGGGGACAGATACGCAGTATTTT
CDR3aa: CASSPQNGGGTDTQYF

j_gene: TRBJ1-1
d_gene: TRBD1
v_gene: TRBV10-3
abundance: NA
CDR3nt: TGTGCCATCAGCTTAACCGGGACAGGGGGTCTAACTGAAGCTTTCTTT
CDR3aa: CAISLTGTGGLTEAFF

j_gene: TRBJ2-5
d_gene: TRBD2
v_gene: TRBV7-2
abundance: NA
CDR3nt: TGTGCCAGCAGCTTCACTAGCGGGAGGGGAGAGACCCAGTACTTC
CDR3aa: CASSFTSGRGETQYF

j_gene: TRBJ2-1
d_gene: NA
v_gene: TRBV25-1
abundance: NA
CDR3nt: TGTGCCAGCAGTGAAGGGAGCGGGCGGTCCTACAATGAGCAGTTCTTC
CDR3aa: CASSEGSGRSYNEQFF

j_gene: TRBJ2-7
d_gene: NA
v_gene: TRBV6-5
abundance: NA
CDR3nt: TGTGCCAGCAGTTACAAGAGAAGTTACGAGCAGTACTTC
CDR3aa: CASSYKRSYEQYF

j_gene: TRBJ1-2
d_gene: NA
v_gene: TRBV30
abundance: NA
CDR3nt: TGTGCCTGGAGTGGTGGCGGACTGAACTATGGCTACACCTTC
CDR3aa: CAWSGGGLNYGYTF

j_gene: TRBJ1-4
d_gene: TRBD1
v_gene: TRBV30
abundance: NA
CDR3nt: TGTGCCTGGAGTCGAGGGGGCGAAAAACTGTTTTTT
CDR3aa: CAWSRGGEKLFF

j_gene: TRBJ1-1
d_gene: NA
v_gene: TRBV5-1
abundance: NA
CDR3nt: TGCGCCAGCAGCTTGGCAGGGAAGGCTTTCTTT
CDR3aa: CASSLAGKAFF

j_gene: TRBJ1-5
d_gene: NA
v_gene: TRBV7-2
abundance: NA
CDR3nt: TGTGCCAGCAGCGCCCACAGGGAACGTCAGCCCCAGCATTTT
CDR3aa: CASSAHRERQPQHF

j_gene: TRBJ2-7
d_gene: NA
v_gene: TRBV28
abundance: NA
CDR3nt: TGTGCCAGCAGCCGCCCCCGAGGAGCCTCCTACGAGCAGTACTTC
CDR3aa: CASSRPRGASYEQYF

j_gene: TRBJ2-7
d_gene: TRBD1
v_gene: TRBV29-1
abundance: NA
CDR3nt: TGCAGCGTTGGGGGGCCCGGGACAGGGTCAACCTACGAGCAGTACTTC
CDR3aa: CSVGGPGTGSTYEQYF

j_gene: TRBJ1-2
d_gene: NA
v_gene: TRBV4-2
abundance: once
CDR3nt: TGTGCCAGCAGCCAAGGGGTGCAAGGGGTCTATGGCTACACCTTC
CDR3aa: CASSQGVQGVYGYTF

j_gene: TRBJ2-7
d_gene: NA
v_gene: TRBV15
abundance: NA
CDR3nt: TGTGCCACCAGCAGAGATGGGGGCAGGGGCAACGAGCAGTACTTC
CDR3aa: CATSRDGGRGNEQYF

j_gene: TRBJ1-1
d_gene: TRBD1
v_gene: TRBV11-3
abundance: NA
CDR3nt: TGTGCCAGCAGCTCACAGGGGCGTAACGCTGAAGCTTTCTTT
CDR3aa: CASSSQGRNAEAFF

j_gene: TRBJ1-1
d_gene: NA
v_gene: TRBV18
abundance: NA
CDR3nt: TGTGCCAGCTCACCGCAGGGGCCGGGTATGAACACTGAAGCTTTCTTT
CDR3aa: CASSPQGPGMNTEAFF

j_gene: TRBJ2-1
d_gene: NA
v_gene: TRBV29-1
abundance: once
CDR3nt: TGCAGCGTTGAAGATCCCAGAGGACTCTACAATGAGCAGTTCTTC
CDR3aa: CSVEDPRGLYNEQFF

j_gene: TRBJ2-7
d_gene: TRBD2
v_gene: TRBV19
abundance: once
CDR3nt: TGTGCCAGTAGTACCACTAGCGGGAGTACCTACGAGCAGTACTTC
CDR3aa: CASSTTSGSTYEQYF

j_gene: TRBJ2-7
d_gene: TRBD2
v_gene: TRBV7-2
abundance: NA
CDR3nt: TGTGCCAGCAGCTTGGAGCGGGGCACCTACGAGCAGTACTTC
CDR3aa: CASSLERGTYEQYF

j_gene: TRBJ1-2
d_gene: TRBD1
v_gene: TRBV6-1
abundance: NA
CDR3nt: TGTGCCAGCAGGGGGGACAGGCTAGGGGACTATGGCTACACCTTC
CDR3aa: CASRGDRLGDYGYTF

j_gene: TRBJ1-1
d_gene: NA
v_gene: TRBV9
abundance: NA
CDR3nt: TGTGCCAGCAGCGTCGGGGGGCAGACTGAAGCTTTCTTT
CDR3aa: CASSVGGQTEAFF

j_gene: TRBJ2-1
d_gene: TRBD2
v_gene: TRBV19
abundance: NA
CDR3nt: TGTGCCAGTAGTTCCAGGGGTGGGACTAGCGGGGGTCACAATGAGCAGTTCTTC
CDR3aa: CASSSRGGTSGGHNEQFF

j_gene: TRBJ2-7
d_gene: TRBD1
v_gene: TRBV6-5
abundance: once
CDR3nt: TGTGCCAGCAGTTACTCGGTGACAGGGGCTCCCTACGAGCAGTACTTC
CDR3aa: CASSYSVTGAPYEQYF

j_gene: TRBJ2-5
d_gene: TRBD2
v_gene: TRBV19
abundance: NA
CDR3nt: TGTGCCAGTAGCATCGGGGGAGGGCTCCAAGAGACCCAGTACTTC
CDR3aa: CASSIGGGLQETQYF

j_gene: TRBJ2-1
d_gene: NA
v_gene: TRBV7-2
abundance: NA
CDR3nt: TGTGCCAGCAGCTTAGAAAGGGACTTGTCCTACAATGAGCAGTTCTTC
CDR3aa: CASSLERDLSYNEQFF

j_gene: TRBJ1-2
d_gene: NA
v_gene: TRBV6-6
abundance: NA
CDR3nt: TGTGCCAGCAGTTACGTACGGGGTACGGAGGGCTACACCTTC
CDR3aa: CASSYVRGTEGYTF

j_gene: TRBJ1-1
d_gene: NA
v_gene: TRBV5-1
abundance: NA
CDR3nt: TGCGCCAGCAGCTTGGCCCGGAACACTGAAGCTTTCTTT
CDR3aa: CASSLARNTEAFF

j_gene: TRBJ2-1
d_gene: NA
v_gene: TRBV18
abundance: NA
CDR3nt: TGTGCCAGCTCACCAACCCAGCGGGCCTCCTACAATGAGCAGTTCTTC
CDR3aa: CASSPTQRASYNEQFF

j_gene: TRBJ1-3
d_gene: NA
v_gene: TRBV7-6
abundance: once
CDR3nt: TGTGCCAGCAGCTTAGCCGTACCCGACAGCTCTGGAAACACCATATATTTT
CDR3aa: CASSLAVPDSSGNTIYF

j_gene: TRBJ2-7
d_gene: NA
v_gene: TRBV7-2
abundance: NA
CDR3nt: TGTGCCAGCAGCCCCAACTCCTACGAGCAGTACTTC
CDR3aa: CASSPNSYEQYF